This T cell receptor beta chain was profiled in a study of immune evolution from preneoplasia to lung adenocarcinoma. General study findings and limits: Clonality was highest in normal lung, lower in later-stage lesions apparently. From normal lung to invasive adenocarcinoma, top clone frequencies appeared to decrease.

Between about 2014 and 2018, patients underwent resection in Japan or China. Concerning this clone itself: Its antigen is not identified.

Assay: immunoSEQ multiplex PCR; the TCRdb copy retains only in-frame clones and omits some. The sample has approximately 9,500 clones, around 89% seen once. V lost 2 bases to trimming and J lost 4 bases; unmatched junction nucleotides: 5. The CDR3 has 14 residues. The germline CDR1 and CDR2 sequences are SQVTM and ANQGSEA. Source material: FFPE invasive lung adenocarcinoma tissue. The chain uses TRBV29-1 and TRBJ2-1; 7 positions match TRBD2. The source is a person aged 65 to 85 with invasive lung adenocarcinoma. This CDR3 reads CSVERASGYNEQFF. CDR3 DNA sequence: TGCAGCGTTGAAAGGGCTAGCGGATACAATGAGCAGTTCTTC.